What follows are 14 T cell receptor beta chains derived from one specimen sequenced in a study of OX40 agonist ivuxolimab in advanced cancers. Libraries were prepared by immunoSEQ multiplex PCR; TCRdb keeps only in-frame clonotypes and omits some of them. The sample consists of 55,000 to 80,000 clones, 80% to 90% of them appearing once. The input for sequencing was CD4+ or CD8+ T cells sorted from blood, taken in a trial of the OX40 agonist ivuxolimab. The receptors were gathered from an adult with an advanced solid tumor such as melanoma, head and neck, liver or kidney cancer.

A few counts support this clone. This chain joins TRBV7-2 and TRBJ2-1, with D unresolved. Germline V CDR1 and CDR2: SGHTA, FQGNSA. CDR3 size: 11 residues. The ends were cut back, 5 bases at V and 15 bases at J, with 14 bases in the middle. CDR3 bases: TGTGCCAGCAGCCCCCTCCTTCTCTTGTTCTTC. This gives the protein CASSPLLLLFF.

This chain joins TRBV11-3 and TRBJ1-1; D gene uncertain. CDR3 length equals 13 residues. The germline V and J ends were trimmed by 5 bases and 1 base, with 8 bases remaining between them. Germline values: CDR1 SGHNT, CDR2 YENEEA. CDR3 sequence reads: CASSLSQNTEAFF. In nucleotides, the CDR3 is TGTGCCAGCAGCCTGTCACAGAACACTGAAGCTTTCTTT. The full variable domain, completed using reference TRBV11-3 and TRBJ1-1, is EAGVVQSPRYKIIEKKQPVAFWCNPISGHNTLYWYLQNLGQGPELLIRYENEEAVDDSQLPKDRFSAERLKGVDSTLKIQPAELGDSAVYLCASSLSQNTEAFFGQGTRLTVV.

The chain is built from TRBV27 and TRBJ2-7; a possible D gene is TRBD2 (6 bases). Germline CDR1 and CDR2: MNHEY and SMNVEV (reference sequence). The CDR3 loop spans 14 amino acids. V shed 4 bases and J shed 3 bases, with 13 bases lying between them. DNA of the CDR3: TGTGCCAGCAGTTCCAAGGCTAGCGACTACGAGCAGTACTTC. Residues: CASSSKASDYEQYF.

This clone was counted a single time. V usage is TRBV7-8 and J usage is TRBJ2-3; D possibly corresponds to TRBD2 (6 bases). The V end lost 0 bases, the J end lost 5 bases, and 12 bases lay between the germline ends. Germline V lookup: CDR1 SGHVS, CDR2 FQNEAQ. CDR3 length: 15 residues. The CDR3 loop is CASSLAGGPGDTQYF. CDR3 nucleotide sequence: TGTGCCAGCAGCTTAGCGGGAGGCCCAGGAGATACGCAGTATTTT.

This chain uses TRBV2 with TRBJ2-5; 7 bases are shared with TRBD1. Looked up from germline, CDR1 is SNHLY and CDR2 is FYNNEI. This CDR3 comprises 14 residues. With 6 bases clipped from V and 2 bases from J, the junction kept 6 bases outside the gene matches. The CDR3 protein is CASSADRAQETQYF. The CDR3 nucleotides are TGTGCCAGCAGCGCCGACAGGGCGCAAGAGACCCAGTACTTC.

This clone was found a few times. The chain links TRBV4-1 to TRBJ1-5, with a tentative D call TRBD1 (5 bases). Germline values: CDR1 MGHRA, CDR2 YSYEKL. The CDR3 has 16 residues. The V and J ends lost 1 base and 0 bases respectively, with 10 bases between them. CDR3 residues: CASSQGTGNSNQPQHF. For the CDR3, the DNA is TGCGCCAGCAGCCAAGGAACAGGCAATAGCAATCAGCCCCAGCATTTT.

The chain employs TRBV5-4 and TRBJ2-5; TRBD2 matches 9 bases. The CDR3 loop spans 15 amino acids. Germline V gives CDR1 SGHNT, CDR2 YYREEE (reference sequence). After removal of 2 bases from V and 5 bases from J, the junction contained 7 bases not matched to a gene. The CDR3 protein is CASSFFGGGVETQYF. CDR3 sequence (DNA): TGTGCCAGCAGCTTTTTCGGCGGGGGGGTCGAGACCCAGTACTTC.

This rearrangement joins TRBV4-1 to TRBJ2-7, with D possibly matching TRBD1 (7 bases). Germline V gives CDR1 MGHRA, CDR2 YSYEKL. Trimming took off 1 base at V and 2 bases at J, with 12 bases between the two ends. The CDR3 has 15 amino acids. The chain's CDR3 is CASSQGQGGTYEQYF. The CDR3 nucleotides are TGCGCCAGCAGCCAAGGACAGGGCGGGACCTACGAGCAGTACTTC.

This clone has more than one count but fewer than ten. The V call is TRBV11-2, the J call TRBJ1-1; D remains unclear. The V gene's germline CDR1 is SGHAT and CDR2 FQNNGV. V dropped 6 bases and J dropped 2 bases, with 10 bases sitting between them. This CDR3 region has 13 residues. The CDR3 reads CASRSTVNTEAFF. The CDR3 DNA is TGTGCCAGCAGATCAACAGTTAACACTGAAGCTTTCTTT. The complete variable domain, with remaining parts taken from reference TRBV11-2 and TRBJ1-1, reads EAGVAQSPRYKIIEKRQSVAFWCNPISGHATLYWYQQILGQGPKLLIQFQNNGVVDDSQLPKDRFSAERLKGVDSTLKIQPAKLEDSAVYLCASRSTVNTEAFFGQGTRLTVV.

This CDR3 is CASSLGGSEQYF. In DNA, the CDR3 is TGTGCCAGCAGCCTGGGGGGGAGCGAGCAGTACTTC. The rearrangement uses TRBV5-6 and TRBJ2-7; 7 bases match TRBD2. Trimming cost V 4 bases and J 6 bases; bases outside gene matches: 4. Germline loops: CDR1 SGHDT, CDR2 YYEEEE. CDR3 length equals 12 residues. Using reference TRBV5-6 and TRBJ2-7 for the parts outside the CDR3, the full variable domain is DAGVTQSPTHLIKTRGQQVTLRCSPKSGHDTVSWYQQALGQGPQFIFQYYEEEERQRGNFPDRFSGHQFPNYSSELNVNALLLGDSALYLCASSLGGSEQYFGPGTRLTVT.

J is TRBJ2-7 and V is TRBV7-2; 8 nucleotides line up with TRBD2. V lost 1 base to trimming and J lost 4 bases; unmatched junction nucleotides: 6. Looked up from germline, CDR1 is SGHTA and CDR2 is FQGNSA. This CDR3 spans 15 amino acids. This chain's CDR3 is CASSLGGGGTYEQYF. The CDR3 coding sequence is TGTGCCAGCAGCTTAGGTGGCGGGGGGACTTACGAGCAGTACTTC. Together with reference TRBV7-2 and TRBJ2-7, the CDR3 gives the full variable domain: GAGVSQSPSNKVTEKGKDVELRCDPISGHTALYWYRQSLGQGLEFLIYFQGNSAPDKSGLPSDRFSAERTGGSVSTLTIQRTQQEDSAVYLCASSLGGGGTYEQYFGPGTRLTVT.

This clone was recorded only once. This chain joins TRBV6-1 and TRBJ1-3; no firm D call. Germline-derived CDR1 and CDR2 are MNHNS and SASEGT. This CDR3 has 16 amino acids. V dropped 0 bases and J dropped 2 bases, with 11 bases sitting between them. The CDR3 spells CASSEALGYAGNTIYF. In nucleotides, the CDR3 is TGTGCCAGCAGTGAAGCGCTTGGGTACGCTGGAAACACCATATATTTT.

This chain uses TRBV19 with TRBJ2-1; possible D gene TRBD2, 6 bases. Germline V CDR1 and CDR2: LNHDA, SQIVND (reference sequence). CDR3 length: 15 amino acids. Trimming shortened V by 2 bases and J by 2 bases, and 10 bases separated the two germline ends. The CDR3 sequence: CASSITGSAYNEQFF. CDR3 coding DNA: TGTGCCAGTAGTATAACCGGGAGCGCCTACAATGAGCAGTTCTTC.

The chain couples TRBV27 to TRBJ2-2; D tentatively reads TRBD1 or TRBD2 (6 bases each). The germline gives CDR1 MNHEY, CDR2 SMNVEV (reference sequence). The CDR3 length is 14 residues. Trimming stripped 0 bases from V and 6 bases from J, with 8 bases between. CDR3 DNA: TGTGCCAGCAGTTTATCCGGGGGCCCCGGGGAGCTGTTTTTT. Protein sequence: CASSLSGGPGELFF.